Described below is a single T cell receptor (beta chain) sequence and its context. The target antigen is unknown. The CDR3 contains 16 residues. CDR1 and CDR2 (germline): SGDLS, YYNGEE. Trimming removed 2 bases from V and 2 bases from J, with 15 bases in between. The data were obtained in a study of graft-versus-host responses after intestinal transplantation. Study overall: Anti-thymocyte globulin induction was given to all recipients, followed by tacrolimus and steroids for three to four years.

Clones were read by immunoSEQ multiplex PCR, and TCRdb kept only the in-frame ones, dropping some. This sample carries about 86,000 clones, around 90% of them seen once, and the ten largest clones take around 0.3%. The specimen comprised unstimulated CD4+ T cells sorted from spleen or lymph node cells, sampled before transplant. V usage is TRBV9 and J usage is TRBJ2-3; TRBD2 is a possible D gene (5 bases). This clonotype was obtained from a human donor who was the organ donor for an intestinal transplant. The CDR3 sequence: CASSVHPDSYTDTQYF. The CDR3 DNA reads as TGTGCCAGCAGCGTCCATCCGGACTCATACACAGATACGCAGTATTTT.